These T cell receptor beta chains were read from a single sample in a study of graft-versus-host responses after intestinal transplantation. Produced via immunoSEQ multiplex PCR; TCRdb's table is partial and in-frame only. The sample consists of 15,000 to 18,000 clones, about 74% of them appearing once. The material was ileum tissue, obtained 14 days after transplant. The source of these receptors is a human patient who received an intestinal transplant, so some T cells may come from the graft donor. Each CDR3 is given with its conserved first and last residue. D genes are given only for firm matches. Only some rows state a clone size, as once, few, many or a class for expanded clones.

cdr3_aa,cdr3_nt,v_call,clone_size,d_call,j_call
CASSLEGLGTEAFF,TGTGCCAGCAGCTTGGAAGGGCTTGGCACTGAAGCTTTCTTT,TRBV5-4,-,-,TRBJ1-1
CSVESGENVYEQYF,TGCAGCGTTGAATCAGGGGAGAACGTCTACGAGCAGTACTTC,TRBV29-1,-,-,TRBJ2-7
CASSSHRTRAQFF,TGTGCCAGCAGTTCCCATCGGACTAGAGCGCAGTTCTTC,TRBV27,-,TRBD2,TRBJ2-1
CASSLSSPGKLYNEQFF,TGTGCCAGCAGTTTATCAAGCCCAGGAAAACTCTACAATGAGCAGTTCTTC,TRBV27,-,-,TRBJ2-1
CASSGTASYEQYF,TGTGCCAGCAGCGGGACAGCCTCCTACGAGCAGTACTTC,TRBV28,once,TRBD1,TRBJ2-7
CASSSEAGGGQPQHF,TGTGCCAGCAGCTCCGAGGCAGGGGGAGGTCAGCCCCAGCATTTT,TRBV7-9,few,TRBD1,TRBJ1-5
CASSIGASGSETQYF,TGTGCCAGTAGTATAGGGGCTAGCGGGAGCGAGACCCAGTACTTC,TRBV19,-,TRBD2,TRBJ2-5
CASSTGTSYGYTF,TGTGCCAGCAGCACCGGGACAAGCTATGGCTACACCTTC,TRBV6-5,-,-,TRBJ1-2
CASSQTGTGLGETQYF,TGTGCCAGCAGCCAAACCGGGACAGGGTTAGGGGAGACCCAGTACTTC,TRBV7-9,few,TRBD1,TRBJ2-5
CASLGLDPEQYF,TGTGCCAGCCTAGGGCTCGACCCCGAGCAGTACTTC,TRBV6-6,-,-,TRBJ2-7
CASSLEASWQPQHF,TGTGCCAGCAGTTTAGAGGCCTCGTGGCAGCCCCAGCATTTT,TRBV28,-,-,TRBJ1-5
CATSRDRQNHEQFF,TGTGCCACCAGCAGAGATAGGCAAAACCATGAGCAGTTCTTC,TRBV15,-,-,TRBJ2-1
CASSSSLFGRAPEAFF,TGTGCCAGCAGCTCGAGTCTCTTTGGCAGAGCACCTGAAGCTTTCTTT,TRBV5-4,few,-,TRBJ1-1
CACTDYDRYEQYF,TGTGCCTGCACGGACTATGATCGCTACGAGCAGTACTTC,TRBV30,-,-,TRBJ2-7
CASAAVYSNQPQHF,TGTGCCAGCGCCGCCGTTTATAGCAATCAGCCCCAGCATTTT,TRBV2,few,-,TRBJ1-5
CATSARQQANTEAFF,TGTGCCACCAGCGCGCGTCAGCAGGCTAACACTGAAGCTTTCTTT,TRBV15,-,-,TRBJ1-1
CASSFKTGVNYGYTF,TGTGCCAGTAGTTTCAAGACAGGAGTTAACTATGGCTACACCTTC,TRBV19,few,-,TRBJ1-2
CASSLGTALYGYTF,TGCGCCAGCAGCTTGGGAACAGCTCTCTATGGCTACACCTTC,TRBV5-1,few,-,TRBJ1-2
CASSVATANYGYTF,TGTGCCAGCAGCGTAGCTACAGCGAACTATGGCTACACCTTC,TRBV9,-,-,TRBJ1-2
CASSLGLAGGTDTQYF,TGTGCCAGCAGTCTTGGACTAGCGGGAGGCACAGATACGCAGTATTTT,TRBV2,-,TRBD2,TRBJ2-3
CASSESDYEQFF,TGCGCCAGCAGTGAGTCGGATTATGAGCAGTTCTTC,TRBV10-1,-,-,TRBJ2-1
CASSPSGTQETQYF,TGTGCCAGCAGCCCGAGCGGGACCCAAGAGACCCAGTACTTC,TRBV9,-,TRBD2,TRBJ2-5
CASSHGQGGSPLHF,TGTGCCAGCAGCCACGGACAGGGCGGGTCACCCCTCCACTTT,TRBV6-6,-,TRBD1,TRBJ1-6
CASSLVLGGDRGTDTQYF,TGTGCTAGCAGCTTAGTTTTGGGGGGGGACAGGGGTACAGATACGCAGTATTTT,TRBV7-7,-,TRBD1,TRBJ2-3
CASSPFTTEKVAGAYEQYF,TGCGCCAGCAGCCCCTTCACGACCGAGAAAGTAGCGGGGGCCTACGAGCAGTACTTC,TRBV4-1,-,TRBD2,TRBJ2-7
CASSESPGRAFF,TGTGCCAGCAGTGAATCCCCAGGGCGGGCTTTCTTT,TRBV25-1,-,-,TRBJ1-1
CASSLLSGHNEQFF,TGTGCCAGCAGCTTACTCTCTGGTCACAATGAGCAGTTCTTC,TRBV7-2,once,-,TRBJ2-1
CASSPSVGANSPLHF,TGTGCCAGCAGCCCCAGCGTGGGGGCGAATTCACCCCTCCACTTT,TRBV5-4,once,-,TRBJ1-6
CASGIDRGDNYGYTF,TGCGCCAGTGGGATTGACAGGGGGGATAACTATGGCTACACCTTC,TRBV10-2,-,TRBD1,TRBJ1-2
CASSFGAGLAGELFF,TGTGCCAGCAGTTTTGGGGCAGGGCTTGCCGGGGAGCTGTTTTTT,TRBV28,-,-,TRBJ2-2
CASSQDQQGGYEQYF,TGTGCCAGCAGCCAAGATCAACAGGGAGGCTACGAGCAGTACTTC,TRBV11-2,-,-,TRBJ2-7
CAWGGLADYNEQFF,TGTGCCTGGGGTGGACTAGCGGACTACAATGAGCAGTTCTTC,TRBV30,-,TRBD2,TRBJ2-1
CASSLFRSNEQFF,TGTGCCAGCAGCTTATTCAGGAGCAATGAGCAGTTCTTC,TRBV7-2,-,-,TRBJ2-1
CASSRVSGAYEQYF,TGTGCCAGCAGCAGAGTTAGCGGGGCCTACGAGCAGTACTTC,TRBV6-1,-,TRBD2,TRBJ2-7
CASSYSAPGQGTDTQYF,TGTGCCAGCAGTTATTCCGCCCCGGGACAGGGCACAGATACGCAGTATTTT,TRBV28,-,TRBD1,TRBJ2-3
CAWSVPRTGIVGNTIYF,TGTGCCTGGAGTGTACCCCGAACAGGGATAGTTGGAAACACCATATATTTT,TRBV30,-,-,TRBJ1-3
CASSSRKPPSGGATDTQYF,TGTGCCAGCAGCTCCCGAAAACCCCCTAGCGGGGGGGCCACAGATACGCAGTATTTT,TRBV7-9,-,TRBD2,TRBJ2-3
CASSLDASGITQYF,TGTGCCAGCAGCTTAGACGCCTCGGGGATCACCCAGTACTTC,TRBV7-9,-,-,TRBJ2-5
CASSIDQSKADTEAFF,TGTGCCAGTAGTATAGATCAGTCCAAGGCGGACACTGAAGCTTTCTTT,TRBV19,-,-,TRBJ1-1
CASSLSGFLGTGGNYGYTF,TGTGCCAGCAGTTTATCGGGCTTCCTCGGGACAGGGGGTAACTATGGCTACACCTTC,TRBV27,once,TRBD1,TRBJ1-2
CASSLAGNTGELFF,TGTGCCAGCTCACTAGCGGGGAACACCGGGGAGCTGTTTTTT,TRBV18,-,TRBD2,TRBJ2-2
CASSISGSYNEQFF,TGTGCCAGCAGCATTAGCGGGAGCTACAATGAGCAGTTCTTC,TRBV9,few,TRBD2,TRBJ2-1
CATGPPSYNEQFF,TGTGCCACTGGACCACCTTCCTACAATGAGCAGTTCTTC,TRBV19,-,-,TRBJ2-1
CASSLSVPRTF,TGTGCCAGCAGCTTGTCGGTCCCGCGCACCTTC,TRBV5-8,few,-,TRBJ1-2
CATEERLGTGPLNTEAFF,TGTGCCACCGAGGAACGACTCGGGACAGGCCCCTTGAACACTGAAGCTTTCTTT,TRBV14,-,TRBD1,TRBJ1-1
CASTTTRGANTEAFF,TGTGCCAGCACCACCACGAGAGGGGCAAACACTGAAGCTTTCTTT,TRBV27,-,-,TRBJ1-1
CASSLAVVGETQYF,TGTGCTAGCAGCTTAGCGGTAGTAGGGGAGACCCAGTACTTC,TRBV7-7,-,-,TRBJ2-5
CASLYGYTF,TGTGCCAGCCTGTATGGCTACACCTTC,TRBV11-2,-,-,TRBJ1-2
CASSPDGHETQYF,TGTGCCAGCAGTCCGGACGGGCATGAGACCCAGTACTTC,TRBV2,-,-,TRBJ2-5
CASSLRTGGVYEQYF,TGCGCCAGCAGCCTTCGGACAGGGGGCGTCTACGAGCAGTACTTC,TRBV4-1,-,TRBD1,TRBJ2-7
CASSPRAGSEPYEQYF,TGTGCCAGCTCACCACGGGCCGGGAGCGAACCTTACGAGCAGTACTTC,TRBV18,-,-,TRBJ2-7
CASSLNSGRYEQYF,TGTGCCAGCAGCTTAAACAGCGGGAGATACGAGCAGTACTTC,TRBV11-3,-,TRBD2,TRBJ2-7
CASSFRVNTEAFF,TGTGCCAGCAGCTTCCGAGTGAACACTGAAGCTTTCTTT,TRBV7-9,-,-,TRBJ1-1
CASSEGDTGELFF,TGTGCCAGCAGTGAAGGGGACACCGGGGAGCTGTTTTTT,TRBV6-4,-,-,TRBJ2-2
CAISPSTGGNTEAFF,TGTGCCATCAGTCCGAGCACAGGGGGGAACACTGAAGCTTTCTTT,TRBV10-3,-,TRBD1,TRBJ1-1
CASSSPPVYEQYF,TGTGCCAGCAGCAGCCCCCCGGTCTACGAGCAGTACTTC,TRBV6-6,-,-,TRBJ2-7
CASGINKASRPQHF,TGTGCCAGCGGCATTAACAAGGCCAGTAGGCCCCAGCATTTT,TRBV27,few,-,TRBJ1-5
CASSLDPLEQYF,TGTGCCAGCAGTTTAGACCCTCTCGAGCAGTACTTC,TRBV27,once,-,TRBJ2-7
CASSRGGASGDRETQYF,TGTGCCAGTAGTAGAGGGGGTGCTAGCGGCGACCGAGAGACCCAGTACTTC,TRBV19,-,-,TRBJ2-5
CASRPSWTGGISRTDTQYF,TGTGCCAGCAGACCCTCCTGGACAGGGGGAATTTCTCGCACAGATACGCAGTATTTT,TRBV5-5,-,TRBD1,TRBJ2-3